This T cell receptor (beta chain) was sequenced in a study of T cell changes during pregnancy in multiple sclerosis. The germline V gene has CDR1 SGHVS and CDR2 FQNEAQ. This CDR3 spans 14 amino acids. V lost 5 bases to trimming and J lost 10 bases; unmatched junction nucleotides: 7. Only in-frame clones appear in the TCRdb table, and some are missing; sequencing was by immunoSEQ multiplex PCR. Among more than 70,000 clones listed, roughly 91% were seen once. This TCR derives from a female donor in good health, enrolled as a control in a pregnancy study. The chain combines TRBV7-8 with TRBJ1-6, with 8 bases aligning to TRBD1. Material: peripheral blood, obtained after pregnancy. CDR3 sequence: CASSTRDRNSPLHF. CDR3 DNA: TGTGCCAGCAGCACCCGGGACAGGAACTCACCCCTCCACTTT.